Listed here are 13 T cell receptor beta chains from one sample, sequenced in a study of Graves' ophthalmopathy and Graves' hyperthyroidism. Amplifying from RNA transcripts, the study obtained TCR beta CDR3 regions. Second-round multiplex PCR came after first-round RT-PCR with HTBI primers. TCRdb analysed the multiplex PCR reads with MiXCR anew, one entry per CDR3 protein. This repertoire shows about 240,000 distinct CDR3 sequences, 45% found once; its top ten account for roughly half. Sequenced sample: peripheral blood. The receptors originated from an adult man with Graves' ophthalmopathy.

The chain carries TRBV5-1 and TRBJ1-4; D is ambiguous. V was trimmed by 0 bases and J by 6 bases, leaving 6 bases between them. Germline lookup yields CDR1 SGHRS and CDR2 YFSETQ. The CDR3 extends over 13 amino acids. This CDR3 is CASSLASDEKLFF. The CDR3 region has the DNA TGCGCCAGCAGCTTGGCCTCCGATGAAAAACTGTTTTTT.

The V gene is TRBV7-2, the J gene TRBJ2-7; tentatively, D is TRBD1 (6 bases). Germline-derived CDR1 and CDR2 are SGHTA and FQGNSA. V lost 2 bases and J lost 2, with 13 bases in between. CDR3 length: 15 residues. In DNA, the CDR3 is TGTGCCAGCAGCTTACCCAGGGGCCAGACCTACGAGCAGTACTTC. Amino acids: CASSLPRGQTYEQYF.

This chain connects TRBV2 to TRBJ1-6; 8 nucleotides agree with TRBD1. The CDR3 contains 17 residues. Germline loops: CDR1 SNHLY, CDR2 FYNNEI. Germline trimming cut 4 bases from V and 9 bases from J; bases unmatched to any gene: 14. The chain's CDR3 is CASSGTYITGGSSPLHF. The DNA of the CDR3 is TGTGCCAGCAGTGGAACCTACATAACAGGGGGAAGTTCACCCCTCCACTTT.

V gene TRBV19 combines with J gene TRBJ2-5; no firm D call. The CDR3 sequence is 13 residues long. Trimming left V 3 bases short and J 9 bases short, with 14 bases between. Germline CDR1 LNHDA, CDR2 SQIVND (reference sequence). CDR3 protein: CASSILEVEPQYF. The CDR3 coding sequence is TGTGCCAGTAGTATCCTCGAGGTTGAGCCCCAGTACTTC.

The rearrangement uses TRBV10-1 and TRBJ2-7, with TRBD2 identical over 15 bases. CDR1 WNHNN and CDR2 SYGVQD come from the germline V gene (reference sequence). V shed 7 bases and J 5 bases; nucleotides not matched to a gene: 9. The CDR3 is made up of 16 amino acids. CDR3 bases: TGCGCCAGCAAAGGACTAGCGGGAGGGCCGTTCCACGAGCAGTACTTC. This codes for CASKGLAGGPFHEQYF.

The CDR3 protein is CSVEFLDGSNYGYTF. CDR3 DNA: TGCAGCGTTGAATTTCTGGACGGCTCTAACTATGGCTACACCTTC. The chain joins TRBV29-1 to TRBJ1-2; D is ambiguous. Deletions cut 2 bases from V and 0 bases from J, with 13 bases between. CDR3 length: 15 residues. CDR1 and CDR2 (germline): SQVTM, ANQGSEA.

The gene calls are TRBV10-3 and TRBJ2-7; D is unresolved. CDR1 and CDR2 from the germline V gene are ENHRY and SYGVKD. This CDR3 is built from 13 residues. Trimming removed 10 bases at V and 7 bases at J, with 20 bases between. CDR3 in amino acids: CASSQDRFGEQYF. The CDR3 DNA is TGTGCCAGCAGCCAAGACCGGTTCGGAGAGCAGTACTTC.

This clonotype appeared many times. Written as DNA, the CDR3 is TGTGCCACCAGTCCCCACGGGGTCGACGAGCAGTACTTC. Protein product: CATSPHGVDEQYF. The gene calls are TRBV24-1 and TRBJ2-7; maybe TRBD2 (5 bases). V lost 6 bases and J 5 bases, leaving 13 bases between the germline ends. Germline assignment: CDR1 KGHDR and CDR2 SFDVKD. CDR3 length equals 13 residues.

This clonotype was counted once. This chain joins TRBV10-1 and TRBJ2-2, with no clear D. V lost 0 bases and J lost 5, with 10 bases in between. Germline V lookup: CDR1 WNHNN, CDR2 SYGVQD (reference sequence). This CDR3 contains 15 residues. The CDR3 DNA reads TGCGCCAGCAGTGAGTCGCGTTCTTCGACCGGGGAGCTGTTTTTT. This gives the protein CASSESRSSTGELFF.

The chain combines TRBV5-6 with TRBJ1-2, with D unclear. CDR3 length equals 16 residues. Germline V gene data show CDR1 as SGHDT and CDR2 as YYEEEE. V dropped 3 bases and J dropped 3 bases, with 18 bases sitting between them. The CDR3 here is CASSSPSETRYYGYTF. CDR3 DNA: TGTGCCAGCAGCTCCCCCTCTGAAACCCGTTACTATGGCTACACCTTC. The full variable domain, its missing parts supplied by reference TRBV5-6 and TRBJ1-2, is DAGVTQSPTHLIKTRGQQVTLRCSPKSGHDTVSWYQQALGQGPQFIFQYYEEEERQRGNFPDRFSGHQFPNYSSELNVNALLLGDSALYLCASSSPSETRYYGYTFGSGTRLTVV.

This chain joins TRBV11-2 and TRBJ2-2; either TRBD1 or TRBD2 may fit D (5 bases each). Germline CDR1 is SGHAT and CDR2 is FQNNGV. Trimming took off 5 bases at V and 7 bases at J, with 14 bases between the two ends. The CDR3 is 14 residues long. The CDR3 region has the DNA TGTGCCAGCAGCGCTACACGAGGGGTCGGGGAGCTGTTTTTT. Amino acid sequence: CASSATRGVGELFF.

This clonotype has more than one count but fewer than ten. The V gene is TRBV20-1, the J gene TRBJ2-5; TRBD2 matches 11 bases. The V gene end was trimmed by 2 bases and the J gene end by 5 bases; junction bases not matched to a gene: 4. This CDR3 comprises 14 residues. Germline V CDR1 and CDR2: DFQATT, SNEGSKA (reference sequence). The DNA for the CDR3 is TGCAGTGCTAGACCCGGGACTAGCGGCGAGACCCAGTACTTC. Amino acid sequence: CSARPGTSGETQYF.

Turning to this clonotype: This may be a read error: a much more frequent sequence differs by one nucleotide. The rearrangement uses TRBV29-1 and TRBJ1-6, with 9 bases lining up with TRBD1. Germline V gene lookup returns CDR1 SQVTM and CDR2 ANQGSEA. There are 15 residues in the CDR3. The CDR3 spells CGVQLGTGYNSPLHF. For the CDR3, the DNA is TGCGGCGTCCAATTGGGGACAGGGTACAATTCACCCCTCCACTTT.